This T cell receptor (beta chain) was sequenced in a study of CD8+CD57+ T cells in acquired aplastic anemia. The TCR beta profiling, which covered VDJ combination and CDR3 sequence, was carried out using genomic DNA as the template. TCRdb used MiXCR to reprocess the reads, holding one entry per CDR3 protein. The table shows more than 200,000 distinct CDR3 sequences, with almost 50% occurring only once. As regards this clonotype: This may arise from a read error, as a much more abundant clone is one base away.

In patients chosen for sequencing, flow cytometry had shown CD8+CD57+ cell expansion. The TCR originated in a human donor with aplastic anemia. The specimen sequenced was sorted CD4+, CD8+, or CD8+CD57+ T cells (not recorded which) from PBMCs.

This CDR3 is CGSSFEWQETQYF. The CDR3 bases are TGTGGCAGCAGTTTCGAGTGGCAAGAGACCCAGTACTTC. This chain connects TRBV25-1 to TRBJ2-5; D remains unclear. Germline lookup yields CDR1 MGHDK and CDR2 SYGVNS. The CDR3 consists of 13 residues. Using reference TRBV25-1 and TRBJ2-5 for the parts outside the CDR3, the full variable domain is EADIYQTPRYLVIGTGKKITLECSQTMGHDKMYWYQQDPGMELHLIHYSYGVNSTEKGDLSSESTVSRIRTEHFPLTLESARPSHTSQYLCGSSFEWQETQYFGPGTRLLVL.